A single sample gave rise to the 24 T cell receptor beta chains below, sequenced in a study of cytomegalovirus exposure and HLA in healthy donors. 60 Vbeta and 13 Jbeta primers were used in PCR. Produced via immunoSEQ multiplex PCR; TCRdb's table is partial and in-frame only. The table includes approximately 150,000 clones, roughly 80% detected once. The sample was PBMCs. Source of these receptors: a man aged 25 to 40 in good health and CMV-seropositive.

The rearrangement joins TRBV29-1 to TRBJ2-3; D is perhaps TRBD1 (5 bases). This CDR3 contains 13 residues. Germline CDR1 is SQVTM and CDR2 is ANQGSEA. V was pared by 7 bases and J by 0 bases, with 11 bases between. CDR3 in amino acids: CSDRPPSTDTQYF. CDR3 nucleotides: TGCAGCGACAGGCCGCCTAGCACAGATACGCAGTATTTT.

This clone was observed a handful of times. The CDR3 nucleotides read TGTGCCAGAAGCGTGCCCGGACAGGCTGTCGGTCAGCCCCAGCATTTT. Translating gives CARSVPGQAVGQPQHF. The V call is TRBV5-3, the J call TRBJ1-5; TRBD1 aligns across 7 bases. TRBV5-3 is an open reading frame, and its role is uncertain. The CDR3 loop spans 16 amino acids. The V segment lost 4 bases and the J segment 6 bases; nucleotides outside the gene matches: 13.

This clone was observed once. The V gene is TRBV4-1, the J gene TRBJ1-5; TRBD1 is a possible D gene (5 bases). Between the trimmed V and J ends, which lost 4 bases and 3 bases, there was a span of 13 bases. Germline lookup yields CDR1 MGHRA and CDR2 YSYEKL. The CDR3 runs to 15 residues. The CDR3 sequence is CASSRGDGDNQPQHF. In DNA, the CDR3 is TGCGCCAGCAGCCGGGGGGACGGGGACAATCAGCCCCAGCATTTT.

The chain employs TRBV6-4 and TRBJ2-2, with 10 bases aligning to TRBD2. Looked up from germline, CDR1 is MRHNA and CDR2 is SNTAGT. The junction had 10 bases not matched to a gene; V was cut back by 5 bases and J by 4 bases. The CDR3 sequence is 17 residues long. CDR3 DNA sequence: TGTGCCAGCAGTCCTCGAGCGGGGGGGCCGATCACCGGGGAGCTGTTTTTT. It specifies CASSPRAGGPITGELFF.

V gene TRBV5-1 combines with J gene TRBJ2-3; 11 bases fit TRBD1. CDR3 size: 16 residues. The germline CDR1 and CDR2 sequences are SGHRS and YFSETQ. V gave up 0 bases and J gave up 3 bases; unmatched junction bases: 3. DNA of the CDR3: TGCGCCAGCAGCTTGGGGGACAGGGGGGCAACAGATACGCAGTATTTT. Encoded protein: CASSLGDRGATDTQYF.

This clone was counted only a few times. V gene TRBV5-1 combines with J gene TRBJ2-7, with D maybe TRBD1 (7 bases). Germline CDR1 reads SGHRS; CDR2 reads YFSETQ. The CDR3 spans 15 residues. V lost 2 bases, J lost 2 bases, and 14 bases lay in between. Here the CDR3 DNA reads TGCGCCAGCAGCTTAGGAGGGGGCTCCACCTACGAGCAGTACTTC. Its translation: CASSLGGGSTYEQYF.

The genes are TRBV5-1 and TRBJ1-3, with D possibly being TRBD1 (5 bases). This CDR3 comprises 17 residues. Looked up from germline, CDR1 is SGHRS and CDR2 is YFSETQ. Trimming removed 0 bases at V and 0 bases at J, with 13 bases between. The CDR3 nucleotides are TGCGCCAGCAGCTTGGTTAGGACAATCAACTCTGGAAACACCATATATTTT. Encoded protein: CASSLVRTINSGNTIYF. Filled out from reference TRBV5-1 and TRBJ1-3, the complete variable domain reads KAGVTQTPRYLIKTRGQQVTLSCSPISGHRSVSWYQQTPGQGLQFLFEYFSETQRNKGNFPGRFSGRQFSNSRSEMNVSTLELGDSALYLCASSLVRTINSGNTIYFGEGSWLTVV.

This chain uses TRBV5-1 with TRBJ2-1; TRBD1 matches at 8 bases. V shed 4 bases, J shed 10 bases, and the junction held 10 bases outside the gene matches. This CDR3 is built from 14 residues. CDR1 is SGHRS, CDR2 YFSETQ, per germline. The chain's CDR3 is CASSGRDRTQEQFF. The CDR3 DNA sequence: TGCGCCAGCAGCGGCCGGGACAGGACCCAGGAGCAGTTCTTC.

This chain links TRBV7-3 with TRBJ2-3; D call uncertain. This CDR3 has 13 amino acids. The germline CDR1 and CDR2 sequences are SGHTA and FQGTGA. The germline V and J ends were trimmed by 4 bases and 3 bases, with 8 bases remaining between them. The CDR3 reads CASSSPQTDTQYF. The CDR3 DNA reads TGTGCCAGCAGCTCCCCCCAAACAGATACGCAGTATTTT. The whole variable domain, filled in from reference TRBV7-3 and TRBJ2-3, reads GAGVSQTPSNKVTEKGKYVELRCDPISGHTALYWYRQSLGQGPEFLIYFQGTGAADDSGLPNDRFFAVRPEGSVSTLKIQRTERGDSAVYLCASSSPQTDTQYFGPGTRLTVL.

The CDR3, as DNA: TGTGCCAGCAGTACCCGACAGGGGTTTTACAATGAGCAGTTCTTC. Translation gives CASSTRQGFYNEQFF. The rearrangement links TRBV6-5 to TRBJ2-1, with 8 bases that match TRBD1. Germline values: CDR1 MNHEY, CDR2 SVGAGI. Trimming removed 5 bases from V and 4 bases from J; junction bases left unmatched: 7. The CDR3 loop spans 15 amino acids.

Written as DNA, the CDR3 is TGTGCCAGCAGCCTAATTTGGACAGGCGAGCAGTACTTC. As protein: CASSLIWTGEQYF. This chain links TRBV11-1 with TRBJ2-7; 7 positions match TRBD1. The germline CDR1 and CDR2 sequences are SGHAT and FQDESV (reference sequence). V was clipped by 5 bases and J by 6 bases; unmatched bases: 7. The CDR3 length is 13 residues.

This chain uses TRBV6-5 with TRBJ2-7, with a weak D call TRBD2 (6 bases). CDR1 MNHEY and CDR2 SVGAGI come from the germline V gene. V dropped 4 bases and J dropped 2 bases, with 18 bases sitting between them. The CDR3 totals 16 residues. Here the CDR3 reads CASSSSWRDRAYEQYF. CDR3 coding DNA: TGTGCCAGCAGTTCATCATGGCGGGACCGAGCCTACGAGCAGTACTTC.

The chain employs TRBV4-3 and TRBJ2-7; 9 bases fit TRBD1. CDR1 is LGHNA, CDR2 YSLEER, per germline. The CDR3 is 16 amino acids. Trimming cost V 1 base and J 3 bases; bases outside gene matches: 7. The CDR3 DNA follows: TGCGCCAGCAGCCAAGTCGCCGGGACAGGGAACTACGAGCAGTACTTC. It translates to CASSQVAGTGNYEQYF.

In its sample, this clone was seen once. One end of the junction does not line up with germline, which may come from a read error. This chain uses TRBV19 with TRBJ2-3, with 7 bases fitting TRBD2. This CDR3 spans 16 amino acids. Germline V CDR1 and CDR2: LNHDA, SQIVND (reference sequence). CDR3 sequence reads: CASSMQIETSTGTQYF. CDR3 nucleotides: TGTGCCAGTAGTATGCAAATAGAGACTAGCACAGGTACGCAGTATTTT.

The chain has TRBV5-1 and TRBJ2-7, with TRBD1 matching over 7 bases. The V segment lost 3 bases and the J segment 13 bases; nucleotides outside the gene matches: 7. Germline values: CDR1 SGHRS, CDR2 YFSETQ. This CDR3 spans 11 amino acids. This chain's CDR3 is CASSYGQGVYF. The CDR3 nucleotides read TGCGCCAGCAGCTATGGGCAGGGGGTTTACTTC.

The CDR3 DNA follows: TGCGCCAGCAGCCAAGATGGAGGGATTGGCAATCAGCCCCAGCATTTT. Translation: CASSQDGGIGNQPQHF. V and J are TRBV4-1 and TRBJ1-5; D ambiguous. The CDR3 consists of 16 residues. V was clipped by 0 bases and J by 2 bases, with 11 bases between them. Germline values: CDR1 MGHRA, CDR2 YSYEKL.

The V call is TRBV5-6, the J call TRBJ2-1, with 9 bases matching TRBD2. From germline, CDR1 is SGHDT and CDR2 YYEEEE. V lost 0 bases, J lost 0 bases, and 4 bases stayed unmatched. CDR3 length equals 17 residues. The CDR3 here is CASSLVAGDPSYNEQFF. The CDR3 DNA follows: TGTGCCAGCAGCTTGGTAGCGGGGGACCCCTCCTACAATGAGCAGTTCTTC. Together with reference TRBV5-6 and TRBJ2-1, the CDR3 gives the full variable domain: DAGVTQSPTHLIKTRGQQVTLRCSPKSGHDTVSWYQQALGQGPQFIFQYYEEEERQRGNFPDRFSGHQFPNYSSELNVNALLLGDSALYLCASSLVAGDPSYNEQFFGPGTRLTVL.

The CDR3 sequence: CAISVTGSDEQFF. As DNA, the CDR3 is TGTGCCATCAGTGTGACAGGGAGCGATGAGCAGTTCTTC. The V and J genes are TRBV10-3 and TRBJ2-1, with 7 nucleotides matching TRBD1. Per germline, CDR1 ENHRY and CDR2 SYGVKD. The CDR3 runs 13 residues. V was clipped by 4 bases and J by 8 bases; unmatched bases: 5.

The chain is built from TRBV4-2 and TRBJ2-3; unclear D gene. There are 13 residues in the CDR3. Trimming stripped 0 bases from V and 4 bases from J, with 5 bases between. Germline V lookup: CDR1 LGHNA, CDR2 YNFKEQ. For the CDR3, the DNA is TGTGCCAGCAGCCAAGAGCCGGCAGATACGCAGTATTTT. This codes for CASSQEPADTQYF.

The gene calls are TRBV10-3 and TRBJ2-3; possibly TRBD1 for D (6 bases). CDR1 is ENHRY, CDR2 SYGVKD, per germline. V gave up 6 bases and J gave up 1 base, with 11 bases separating them. The length of the CDR3 is 14 residues. CDR3 DNA sequence: TGTGCCATCAGCGGACAGATGGGCACAGATACGCAGTATTTT. The encoded protein is CAISGQMGTDTQYF.

The sample holds a few counts of this clone. CDR3 nucleotide sequence: TGTGCCAGTCGACCCCCTCGGACTGAAGCTAACTATGGCTACACCTTC. This gives the protein CASRPPRTEANYGYTF. This chain uses TRBV19 with TRBJ1-2, with D unresolved. The CDR3 is 16 amino acids. Germline CDR1 reads LNHDA; CDR2 reads SQIVND (reference sequence). V shed 8 bases and J shed 0 bases, with 19 bases lying between them.

The CDR3 loop reads CASSLIQGNTEAFF. The CDR3 DNA sequence: TGTGCCAGCAGTCTAATACAGGGTAACACTGAAGCTTTCTTT. V usage is TRBV27 and J usage is TRBJ1-1, with a possible D match to TRBD1 (6 bases). Germline loops: CDR1 MNHEY, CDR2 SMNVEV (reference sequence). The length of the CDR3 is 14 residues. The V end lost 5 bases, the J end lost 2 bases, and 12 bases lay between the germline ends.

The chain has TRBV9 and TRBJ1-3; TRBD1 might be the D (5 bases). Trimming shortened V by 0 bases and J by 6 bases, and 13 bases separated the two germline ends. The CDR3 loop spans 15 amino acids. Germline loops: CDR1 SGDLS, CDR2 YYNGEE. This chain's CDR3 is CASSVAAGRTNTIYF. The CDR3 nucleotides are TGTGCCAGCAGCGTAGCCGCAGGGAGGACAAACACCATATATTTT.

V usage is TRBV10-3 and J usage is TRBJ1-3, with 9 positions matching TRBD1. V gave up 6 bases and J gave up 0 bases; unmatched junction bases: 9. This CDR3 contains 17 residues. The germline V gene has CDR1 ENHRY and CDR2 SYGVKD. DNA for the CDR3: TGTGCCATCAGCCCCGGACAGGGGCCTAGCTCTGGAAACACCATATATTTT. Translating gives CAISPGQGPSSGNTIYF.